The 9 T cell receptor beta chains below were found in one sample sequenced in a study of glioma-infiltrating T cells after dendritic cell vaccination. Sequenced by immunoSEQ multiplex PCR; TCRdb stores in-frame clones only, minus some. The profile shows over 75,000 clones, approximately 80% of them singletons. Time point defined: after dendritic cell vaccination, including at tumor progression/relapse. This specimen was blood, taken after dendritic cell vaccination. The receptors derive from a human donor with glioblastoma.

The rearrangement links TRBV7-9 to TRBJ1-2, with 9 bases that match TRBD1. Germline lookup yields CDR1 SEHNR and CDR2 FQNEAQ (reference sequence). This CDR3 is 16 amino acids long. V shed 5 bases, J shed 8 bases, and the junction held 15 bases outside the gene matches. Here the CDR3 DNA reads TGTGCCAGCAGCGGAGGGACAGGGATTATCTCGAGCGGCTACACCTTC. This codes for CASSGGTGIISSGYTF.

The V and J genes are TRBV18 and TRBJ1-4; 10 positions agree with TRBD1. The CDR3 covers 15 residues. Germline-derived CDR1 and CDR2 are KGHSH and LQKENI. V shed 6 bases, J shed 7 bases, and the junction held 8 bases outside the gene matches. The CDR3 coding sequence is TGTGCCAGCTCGAGGACCGGGACAGGGGTTGAAAAACTGTTTTTT. Amino acid sequence: CASSRTGTGVEKLFF.

This chain connects TRBV19 to TRBJ1-2; 7 bases line up with TRBD1. The V segment lost 4 bases and the J segment 0 bases; nucleotides outside the gene matches: 5. Germline CDR1 reads LNHDA; CDR2 reads SQIVND (reference sequence). The CDR3 totals 15 residues. The CDR3 is CASSTDDRANYGYTF. DNA for the CDR3: TGTGCCAGTAGTACAGACGACAGGGCTAACTATGGCTACACCTTC.

V and J are TRBV4-1 and TRBJ2-3; TRBD2 agrees at 7 bases. The germline V gene encodes CDR1 MGHRA and CDR2 YSYEKL. This CDR3 is 19 amino acids long. V lost 1 base, J lost 2 bases, and 15 bases stayed unmatched. The CDR3 DNA reads TGCGCCAGCAGCCAAGCCCCTGGGTCTGGGCTAGCGGTCACAGATACGCAGTATTTT. Translated, it gives CASSQAPGSGLAVTDTQYF.

The chain has TRBV5-1 and TRBJ1-5, with D possibly matching TRBD1 (5 bases). V gave up 3 bases and J gave up 7 bases, with 17 bases separating them. Looked up from germline, CDR1 is SGHRS and CDR2 is YFSETQ. This CDR3 spans 15 amino acids. DNA of the CDR3: TGCGCCAGCAGCTCAGGAGGGGCTAACGGCCAGCCCCAGCATTTT. Translating gives CASSSGGANGQPQHF.

The chain couples TRBV28 to TRBJ2-7; 7 bases line up with TRBD1. The junction had 6 bases not matched to a gene; V was cut back by 4 bases and J by 0 bases. CDR3 size: 15 residues. In germline, CDR1 is MDHEN, CDR2 SYDVKM. CDR3 region: CASSSQGVSSYEQYV. CDR3 sequence (DNA): TGTGCCAGCAGTTCTCAGGGGGTGAGCTCCTACGAGCAGTACGTC.

The chain joins TRBV2 to TRBJ2-7; D gene uncertain. The V gene's germline CDR1 is SNHLY and CDR2 FYNNEI. The ends were cut back, 4 bases at V and 7 bases at J, with 14 bases in the middle. The CDR3 loop spans 13 amino acids. CDR3 region: CASSGTVLGEQYV. The CDR3 region has the DNA TGTGCCAGCAGTGGGACCGTCCTCGGGGAGCAGTACGTC.

The chain combines TRBV29-1 with TRBJ1-1, with D possibly matching TRBD1 (6 bases). CDR3 length: 12 residues. V lost 3 bases and J lost 7, with 12 bases in between. Looked up from germline, CDR1 is SQVTM and CDR2 is ANQGSEA. DNA for the CDR3: TGCAGCGTTGACCTAGGGGGAAGTGAAGCTTTCTTT. This translates into CSVDLGGSEAFF.

J is TRBJ2-7 and V is TRBV27; D is unclear. This CDR3 is 12 amino acids long. V gave up 6 bases and J gave up 0 bases, with 6 bases separating them. Germline V gives CDR1 MNHEY, CDR2 SMNVEV (reference sequence). The CDR3 sequence: CASRYSSYEQYV. Written as DNA, the CDR3 is TGTGCCAGCAGATATAGCTCCTACGAGCAGTACGTC.